One sample yielded the 29 T cell receptor beta chains listed below, sequenced in a study of blood T cell repertoires in COVID-19. This table comes from immunoSEQ multiplex PCR, and its TCRdb copy is limited to in-frame clones, with some not included. The repertoire holds 95,000 to 120,000 clones, with 71% as singletons. The specimen was peripheral blood. The receptors come from a woman between 35 and 50 years old with acute or convalescent COVID-19.

This chain uses TRBV5-4 with TRBJ1-1; D is unresolved. CDR1 is SGHNT, CDR2 YYREEE, per germline (reference sequence). With 4 bases removed from V and 1 base from J, the gap between germline ends came to 11 bases. The CDR3 is made up of 14 amino acids. In nucleotides, the CDR3 is TGTGCCAGCAGCCGCGGGGATACGAACACTGAAGCTTTCTTT. Residues: CASSRGDTNTEAFF.

This sequence joins TRBV25-1 and TRBJ1-2; 11 bases agree with TRBD1. V shed 4 bases, J shed 6 bases, and the junction held 7 bases outside the gene matches. The CDR3 covers 15 residues. CDR1 and CDR2 (germline): MGHDK, SYGVNS. In DNA, the CDR3 is TGTGCCAGCAGTGGCCGGGACAGGGGGTTGGATGGCTACACCTTC. Protein: CASSGRDRGLDGYTF.

The chain couples TRBV30 to TRBJ1-4; 9 nucleotides align to TRBD1. V was clipped by 4 bases and J by 8 bases; unmatched bases: 5. In germline, CDR1 is GTSNPN, CDR2 SVGIG (reference sequence). This CDR3 has 13 amino acids. As DNA, the CDR3 is TGTGCCTGGACCGGGACAGGGAGCGAAAAACTGTTTTTT. Its translation: CAWTGTGSEKLFF.

This chain links TRBV3-1 (or the pseudogene TRBV3-2) with TRBJ1-2; D gene ambiguous. The CDR3 has 13 amino acids. Deletions cut 8 bases from V and 1 base from J, with 11 bases between. Per germline, CDR1 LGHDT and CDR2 YNNKEL (reference sequence). CDR3 residues: CASGLTLNYGYTF. The CDR3 bases are TGTGCCAGCGGACTTACCCTTAACTATGGCTACACCTTC.

This chain joins TRBV18 and TRBJ1-2, with D possibly TRBD1 on 6 matching bases. Germline-derived CDR1 and CDR2 are KGHSH and LQKENI. V was trimmed by 2 bases and J by 3 bases, leaving 13 bases between them. The CDR3 consists of 15 residues. The CDR3 region has the DNA TGTGCCAGCTCACCATACTGGGGGCAGGACTATGGCTACACCTTC. Translated: CASSPYWGQDYGYTF.

The V and J genes are TRBV9 and TRBJ1-2; 8 positions agree with TRBD1. There are 15 residues in the CDR3. Germline V gene data show CDR1 as SGDLS and CDR2 as YYNGEE. V lost 3 bases, J lost 4 bases, and 8 bases stayed unmatched. In DNA form, the CDR3 reads TGTGCCAGCAGCGCATCTCAGACAGGGGCCTATGGCTACACCTTC. As protein: CASSASQTGAYGYTF.

This clone was counted between two and nine times. The J gene is TRBJ1-6, the V gene TRBV20-1; D ambiguous. Germline V gives CDR1 DFQATT, CDR2 SNEGSKA (reference sequence). CDR3 length: 11 amino acids. The V end was cut by 6 bases, the J end by 9 bases, with 9 bases between. The CDR3 DNA sequence: TGCAGTGCCCGCCTTAGTTCACCCCTCCACTTT. It specifies CSARLSSPLHF.

With respect to this clone: This CDR3 is also generated by other DNA sequences in the sample. The chain joins TRBV6-5 to TRBJ2-5; 9 bases fit TRBD2. The CDR3 is 14 residues long. V lost 5 bases, J lost 5 bases, and 6 bases stayed unmatched. The germline CDR1 and CDR2 sequences are MNHEY and SVGAGI. The CDR3 sequence is CASSLSGGGETQYF. In nucleotides, the CDR3 is TGTGCCAGCAGTCTTAGCGGGGGCGGGGAGACCCAGTACTTC.

The rearrangement uses TRBV7-2 and TRBJ2-3, with D unresolved. Trimming left V 1 base short and J 0 bases short, with 5 bases between. The CDR3 consists of 14 residues. From germline, CDR1 is SGHTA and CDR2 FQGNSA. The CDR3 region is CASSLDFSTDTQYF. CDR3 DNA sequence: TGTGCCAGCAGCTTAGACTTTAGCACAGATACGCAGTATTTT.

This CDR3 reads CASSLALGEETQYF. CDR3 nucleotide sequence: TGTGCCAGCAGCTTAGCGCTAGGGGAAGAGACCCAGTACTTC. The chain couples TRBV7-2 to TRBJ2-5, with TRBD1 as a possible D gene (5 bases). The V gene lost 0 bases and the J gene lost 3 bases, with 8 bases spanning the gap. This CDR3 contains 14 residues. Germline V CDR1 and CDR2: SGHTA, FQGNSA.

The chain recombines TRBV7-6 with TRBJ2-7; 7 bases align to TRBD1. Germline values: CDR1 SGHVS, CDR2 FNYEAQ. Germline trimming cut 4 bases from V and 0 bases from J; bases unmatched to any gene: 12. CDR3 length equals 17 residues. The CDR3 DNA is TGTGCCAGCAGCTCCCCTTATGTGGACAGGAACTCCTACGAGCAGTACTTC. Protein: CASSSPYVDRNSYEQYF.

This clone has more than one count but fewer than ten. The rearrangement links TRBV5-1 to TRBJ2-2; tentative D call: TRBD2 (7 bases). V was pared by 7 bases and J by 4 bases, with 17 bases between. The CDR3 is made up of 15 amino acids. The germline V gene encodes CDR1 SGHRS and CDR2 YFSETQ. CDR3 coding DNA: TGCGCCAGCTACGAAAGGGGGGGCCCCACCGGGGAGCTGTTTTTT. Translated, it gives CASYERGGPTGELFF.

The chain combines TRBV30 with TRBJ1-4, with 9 positions matching TRBD1. Per germline, CDR1 GTSNPN and CDR2 SVGIG (reference sequence). This CDR3 region has 14 residues. The V gene end was trimmed by 3 bases and the J gene end by 7 bases; junction bases not matched to a gene: 6. CDR3 region: CAWSAGTGSEKLFF. For the CDR3, the DNA is TGTGCCTGGAGCGCCGGGACAGGGAGTGAAAAACTGTTTTTT.

This chain uses TRBV28 with TRBJ1-2; D is possibly TRBD1 (6 bases). V lost 6 bases, J lost 0 bases, and 14 bases lay in between. The CDR3 consists of 15 residues. Germline CDR1 MDHEN, CDR2 SYDVKM. This CDR3 reads CASRGPAGANYGYTF. For the CDR3, the DNA is TGTGCCAGCAGGGGCCCGGCAGGGGCTAACTATGGCTACACCTTC.

This clone was seen a few times. V usage is TRBV5-1 and J usage is TRBJ2-2, with TRBD1 matching over 8 bases. The V segment lost 4 bases and the J segment 7 bases; nucleotides outside the gene matches: 6. The CDR3 has 14 amino acids. Germline V gene lookup returns CDR1 SGHRS and CDR2 YFSETQ. For the CDR3, the DNA is TGCGCCAGCAGCAACGGACAGGGAAACGGGGAGCTGTTTTTT. It translates to CASSNGQGNGELFF.

The V gene is TRBV7-9, the J gene TRBJ2-1, with D possibly TRBD2 on 5 matching bases. V was trimmed by 2 bases and J by 9 bases, leaving 14 bases between them. Germline V gives CDR1 SEHNR, CDR2 FQNEAQ (reference sequence). This CDR3 contains 14 residues. The CDR3 spells CASSLSGLSGEQFF. CDR3 bases: TGTGCCAGCAGCTTATCCGGACTCTCTGGTGAGCAGTTCTTC.

J is TRBJ2-3 and V is TRBV5-1; the match to TRBD1 covers 7 bases. Germline values: CDR1 SGHRS, CDR2 YFSETQ. CDR3 length: 16 residues. V shed 3 bases, J shed 0 bases, and the junction held 7 bases outside the gene matches. CDR3 sequence: CASSSGTAFSTDTQYF. The DNA for the CDR3 is TGCGCCAGCAGCTCAGGGACAGCCTTTAGCACAGATACGCAGTATTTT.

This clone has more than one count but fewer than ten. V usage is TRBV28 and J usage is TRBJ1-3; perhaps TRBD1 as D (5 bases). The V gene's germline CDR1 is MDHEN and CDR2 SYDVKM. The CDR3 extends over 16 amino acids. V gave up 10 bases and J gave up 4 bases, with 23 bases separating them. CDR3 region: CATKGPTGTDGNTIYF. The CDR3 DNA is TGTGCCACTAAGGGCCCGACCGGGACTGACGGAAACACCATATATTTT.

The table lists this clone with a few counts. The chain recombines TRBV6-5 with TRBJ1-5, with 8 bases that match TRBD1. Trimming cost V 7 bases and J 7 bases; bases outside gene matches: 6. The CDR3 is made up of 13 amino acids. The germline gives CDR1 MNHEY, CDR2 SVGAGI. The CDR3 nucleotides read TGTGCCAGCAAAGGACAGGGAGGGCAGCCCCAGCATTTT. Translating gives CASKGQGGQPQHF.

The gene calls are TRBV29-1 and TRBJ2-7, with 7 bases that match TRBD1. CDR3 length: 13 amino acids. The J segment lost 7 bases and the V segment lost 5 bases, leaving 11 bases of the junction unmatched. In germline, CDR1 is SQVTM, CDR2 ANQGSEA. In nucleotides, the CDR3 is TGCAGCGTTTCTCCCGGACAGGCGGAGGAGCAGTACTTC. It yields the protein CSVSPGQAEEQYF.

The gene calls are TRBV12-3 or TRBV12-4 and TRBJ1-1; no definite D call. Trimming took off 3 bases at V and 0 bases at J, with 5 bases between the two ends. The CDR3 runs 13 residues. CDR3 sequence reads: CASSFTVNTEAFF. In DNA, the CDR3 is TGTGCCAGCAGTTTTACGGTGAACACTGAAGCTTTCTTT.

This chain joins TRBV2 and TRBJ1-3, with D hard to call. CDR1 is SNHLY and CDR2 is FYNNEI in the germline V gene. V dropped 3 bases and J dropped 0 bases, with 3 bases sitting between them. The CDR3 runs to 13 residues. In DNA form, the CDR3 reads TGTGCCAGCAGTGACAACTCTGGAAACACCATATATTTT. Translated: CASSDNSGNTIYF.

This clone was detected only a few times. The J gene is TRBJ1-5, the V gene TRBV15, with no clear D. The CDR3 length is 16 residues. The V end was cut by 1 base, the J end by 0 bases, with 10 bases between. Germline assignment: CDR1 LNHNV and CDR2 YYDKDF (reference sequence). The CDR3 bases are TGTGCCACCAGCAGAGGGAGTTCTAATAGCAATCAGCCCCAGCATTTT. Its translation: CATSRGSSNSNQPQHF.

The CDR3 loop reads CASSPGQGARYEQYF. CDR3 sequence (DNA): TGTGCCAGCAGCCCCGGACAGGGGGCGCGGTACGAGCAGTACTTC. V is TRBV5-4 and J is TRBJ2-7; TRBD1 matches 11 bases. The V gene's germline CDR1 is SGHNT and CDR2 YYREEE (reference sequence). J was trimmed by 4 bases and V by 4 bases; bases with no gene match: 7. The CDR3 totals 15 residues.

The V call is TRBV7-2, the J call TRBJ1-3; D uncertain. The germline gives CDR1 SGHTA, CDR2 FQGNSA. V was cut by 1 base and J by 0 bases, with 13 bases left in between. CDR3 length: 17 residues. The CDR3 bases are TGTGCCAGCAGCTTAGGGGCTAAGGCAGCCTCTGGAAACACCATATATTTT. Protein sequence: CASSLGAKAASGNTIYF.

In this sample, this clone turned up once. V usage is TRBV11-2 and J usage is TRBJ1-3, with a weak D call TRBD1 (5 bases). This CDR3 spans 16 amino acids. V was cut by 7 bases and J by 3 bases, with 19 bases left in between. CDR1 is SGHAT and CDR2 is FQNNGV in the germline V gene. The CDR3 here is CASTLGWGVNGNTIYF. The CDR3, as DNA: TGTGCCAGCACCCTGGGATGGGGGGTGAATGGAAACACCATATATTTT.

In this sample, this clone turned up once. This sequence joins TRBV28 and TRBJ1-1, with D possibly matching TRBD1 (5 bases). The V gene lost 5 bases and the J gene lost 7 bases, with 20 bases spanning the gap. The CDR3 is 15 amino acids. The V gene's germline CDR1 is MDHEN and CDR2 SYDVKM. The CDR3 protein is CASSPSAQPQGEAFF. CDR3 DNA sequence: TGTGCCAGCAGTCCCTCAGCTCAGCCCCAGGGTGAAGCTTTCTTT. Full variable domain (remainder filled in from reference TRBV28 and TRBJ1-1): DVKVTQSSRYLVKRTGEKVFLECVQDMDHENMFWYRQDPGLGLRLIYFSYDVKMKEKGDIPEGYSVSREKKERFSLILESASTNQTSMYLCASSPSAQPQGEAFFGQGTRLTVV.

The chain links TRBV14 to TRBJ2-5; D remains unclear. Germline V gene lookup returns CDR1 SGHDN and CDR2 FVKESK. Trimming cost V 3 bases and J 3 bases, with 11 bases left between them. The CDR3 sequence is 14 residues long. For the CDR3, the DNA is TGTGCCAGCAGCCATCTCTCCGGAGAAGAGACCCAGTACTTC. As protein: CASSHLSGEETQYF.

The V call is TRBV7-9, the J call TRBJ1-1; D gene uncertain. The germline CDR1 and CDR2 sequences are SEHNR and FQNEAQ (reference sequence). The CDR3 totals 13 residues. V lost 2 bases and J lost 1, with 5 bases in between. The CDR3 loop reads CASSLSGNTEAFF. CDR3 nucleotides: TGTGCCAGCAGCTTAAGCGGGAACACTGAAGCTTTCTTT.